These T cell receptor beta chains were read from a single sample in a study of shared T cell receptors in the human thymus. The data were produced by immunoSEQ multiplex PCR, yet TCRdb's version contains in-frame clones alone and is incomplete. The sample lists roughly 560,000 clones, approximately 78% seen once, with 0.013% in the top ten. The sample was also linked to a second study, of human thymus T cells.

Sequencing was carried out using thymocytes. The receptors derive from a boy in the first two years of life with a congenital heart defect. CDR3s include the opening cysteine and the closing phenylalanine or tryptophan. The D gene is left open where the match is weak. Only part of the rows carry a size: once, few, many, or a class if the clone is expanded.

size: .
J: TRBJ2-3
D: TRBD1
V: TRBV7-9
CDR3: CASSLPKQGASRTDTQYF
DNA: TGTGCCAGCAGCTTACCCAAACAGGGGGCAAGTAGGACAGATACGCAGTATTTT

size: .
J: TRBJ1-5
D: .
V: TRBV19
CDR3: CASSRSGQLDQPQHF
DNA: TGTGCCAGTAGTCGGTCTGGACAGCTAGATCAGCCCCAGCATTTT

size: .
J: TRBJ2-5
D: .
V: TRBV5-1
CDR3: CASSLVRGRETQYF
DNA: TGCGCCAGCAGCTTGGTCCGGGGTAGGGAGACCCAGTACTTC

size: .
J: TRBJ1-1
D: TRBD1
V: TRBV28
CDR3: CASTGQGTEAFF
DNA: TGTGCCAGCACCGGACAGGGTACTGAAGCTTTCTTT

size: .
J: TRBJ2-1
D: .
V: TRBV5-6
CDR3: CASSASSNEQFF
DNA: TGTGCCAGCAGCGCAAGCTCGAATGAGCAGTTCTTC

size: .
J: TRBJ1-3
D: .
V: TRBV11-3
CDR3: CASSFNPGTPRINTIYF
DNA: TGTGCCAGCAGCTTTAATCCCGGGACACCTCGAATTAACACCATATATTTT

size: .
J: TRBJ2-2
D: TRBD2
V: TRBV7-8
CDR3: CASSSPMAGEDTGELFF
DNA: TGTGCCAGCAGCTCTCCAATGGCGGGAGAAGACACCGGGGAGCTGTTTTTT

size: .
J: TRBJ2-2
D: TRBD2
V: TRBV4-3
CDR3: CASCLGLEATGELFF
DNA: TGCGCCAGCTGTTTGGGACTAGAGGCCACCGGGGAGCTGTTTTTT

size: .
J: TRBJ1-2
D: .
V: TRBV7-2
CDR3: CASSHRRGGYGYTF
DNA: TGTGCCAGCAGCCATAGGCGAGGGGGCTATGGCTACACCTTC

size: .
J: TRBJ2-7
D: .
V: TRBV5-4
CDR3: CASSLSTRRVYEQYF
DNA: TGTGCCAGCAGCTTAAGTACGAGGAGGGTGTACGAGCAGTACTTC

size: .
J: TRBJ2-1
D: .
V: TRBV10-3
CDR3: CAIGGAFYNEQFF
DNA: TGTGCCATCGGCGGGGCTTTCTACAATGAGCAGTTCTTC

size: .
J: TRBJ1-2
D: TRBD1
V: TRBV30
CDR3: CACPNHTGGYGYTF
DNA: TGTGCCTGCCCCAATCACACAGGGGGGTATGGCTACACCTTC

size: .
J: TRBJ2-2
D: .
V: TRBV4-3
CDR3: CASSQRAGPSNTGELFF
DNA: TGCGCCAGCAGCCAGAGGGCGGGACCATCGAACACCGGGGAGCTGTTTTTT

size: .
J: TRBJ1-4
D: TRBD1
V: TRBV30
CDR3: CAWSGTRQGWGEKLFF
DNA: TGTGCCTGGAGTGGGACGCGACAGGGATGGGGTGAAAAACTGTTTTTT

size: .
J: TRBJ1-1
D: .
V: TRBV10-2
CDR3: CASRDRLNTEAFF
DNA: TGCGCCAGCAGGGACAGACTTAACACTGAAGCTTTCTTT

size: few
J: TRBJ1-2
D: TRBD1
V: TRBV5-1
CDR3: CASSLGQGTYGYTF
DNA: TGCGCCAGCAGCCTAGGACAGGGGACCTATGGCTACACCTTC

size: once
J: TRBJ1-1
D: .
V: TRBV11-2
CDR3: CASSQTSSWAF
DNA: TGTGCCAGCAGTCAAACTTCATCCTGGGCTTTT

size: once
J: TRBJ2-7
D: .
V: TRBV6-5
CDR3: CASSYTEGGCSYEQYF
DNA: TGTGCCAGCAGTTACACGGAGGGAGGTTGCTCCTACGAGCAGTACTTC

size: few
J: TRBJ1-2
D: .
V: TRBV10-3
CDR3: CATHTRAKGYTF
DNA: TGTGCCACCCATACCAGGGCCAAAGGCTACACCTTC

size: .
J: TRBJ1-2
D: .
V: TRBV9
CDR3: CASSGGGRGGGYTF
DNA: TGTGCCAGCAGCGGGGGGGGAAGGGGAGGAGGCTACACCTTC

size: .
J: TRBJ2-2
D: TRBD2
V: TRBV2
CDR3: CASKLAGSTGELFF
DNA: TGTGCCAGCAAACTAGCGGGAAGCACCGGGGAGCTGTTTTTT

size: .
J: TRBJ1-2
D: TRBD1
V: TRBV10-3
CDR3: CASNQGGNYGYTF
DNA: TGTGCCTCCAACCAGGGGGGAAACTATGGCTACACCTTC

size: .
J: TRBJ2-3
D: .
V: TRBV29-1
CDR3: CSVQPQRGRALSPTDTQYF
DNA: TGCAGCGTCCAACCACAAAGGGGGAGAGCGCTATCCCCCACAGATACGCAGTATTTT

size: .
J: TRBJ2-1
D: .
V: TRBV4-2
CDR3: CASSQEMGGWTYNEQFF
DNA: TGTGCCAGCAGCCAAGAGATGGGAGGTTGGACTTACAATGAGCAGTTCTTC

size: .
J: TRBJ1-2
D: .
V: TRBV11-3
CDR3: CASSCASGAENYGYTF
DNA: TGTGCCAGCAGCTGTGCATCAGGGGCCGAAAACTATGGCTACACCTTC

size: few
J: TRBJ2-1
D: TRBD2
V: TRBV7-9
CDR3: CASSSGLAGGREQFF
DNA: TGTGCCAGCAGCTCGGGACTAGCGGGAGGACGGGAGCAGTTCTTC

size: .
J: TRBJ2-7
D: TRBD1
V: TRBV28
CDR3: CASSPTRDRGHEQYF
DNA: TGTGCCAGCAGTCCGACCCGGGACAGGGGCCACGAGCAGTACTTC

size: .
J: TRBJ2-3
D: TRBD2
V: TRBV7-2
CDR3: CASSFGSGELDTQYF
DNA: TGTGCCAGCAGCTTCGGTAGCGGGGAGCTCGATACGCAGTATTTT

size: .
J: TRBJ2-2
D: TRBD2
V: TRBV19
CDR3: CASRGRNGELFF
DNA: TGTGCCAGTCGCGGGAGGAACGGGGAGCTGTTTTTT

size: .
J: TRBJ1-1
D: .
V: TRBV5-1
CDR3: CASSLQAGIMNTEAFF
DNA: TGCGCCAGCAGCTTGCAGGCCGGGATCATGAACACTGAAGCTTTCTTT

size: .
J: TRBJ2-2
D: TRBD2
V: TRBV2
CDR3: CASIGGGTNTGELFF
DNA: TGTGCCAGCATCGGCGGGGGGACGAACACCGGGGAGCTGTTTTTT

size: .
J: TRBJ2-7
D: TRBD2
V: TRBV9
CDR3: CASSVVTSSEQYF
DNA: TGTGCCAGCAGCGTGGTGACTAGCAGCGAGCAGTACTTC

size: .
J: TRBJ1-3
D: .
V: TRBV30
CDR3: CAWSPLRGFGNTIYF
DNA: TGTGCCTGGAGTCCCCTAAGGGGCTTTGGAAACACCATATATTTT

size: once
J: TRBJ1-2
D: .
V: TRBV28
CDR3: CASSLYPGYYGYTF
DNA: TGTGCCAGCAGTTTATATCCAGGCTACTATGGCTACACCTTC

size: .
J: TRBJ2-7
D: TRBD2
V: TRBV10-1
CDR3: CASTQQREGFNEQYF
DNA: TGCGCCAGCACCCAACAGCGGGAGGGCTTCAACGAGCAGTACTTC

size: .
J: TRBJ2-7
D: .
V: TRBV6-1
CDR3: CASSGGIYEQYF
DNA: TGTGCCAGCAGCGGCGGGATCTACGAGCAGTACTTC

size: .
J: TRBJ2-7
D: TRBD1
V: TRBV4-3
CDR3: CASSQDPQGATGNHEQYF
DNA: TGCGCCAGCAGCCAAGATCCCCAGGGGGCAACGGGAAACCACGAGCAGTACTTC

size: .
J: TRBJ1-2
D: TRBD1
V: TRBV7-9
CDR3: CASSSRDREDYGYTF
DNA: TGTGCCAGCAGCTCCCGGGACAGGGAGGACTATGGCTACACCTTC

size: .
J: TRBJ2-1
D: .
V: TRBV29-1
CDR3: CSVECYRGLTWEQFF
DNA: TGCAGCGTTGAGTGCTACCGAGGCTTAACGTGGGAGCAGTTCTTC

size: .
J: TRBJ2-7
D: TRBD2
V: TRBV18
CDR3: CASSPPGLAGGGSYEQYF
DNA: TGTGCCAGCTCACCGCCGGGACTAGCGGGAGGGGGGAGCTACGAGCAGTACTTC